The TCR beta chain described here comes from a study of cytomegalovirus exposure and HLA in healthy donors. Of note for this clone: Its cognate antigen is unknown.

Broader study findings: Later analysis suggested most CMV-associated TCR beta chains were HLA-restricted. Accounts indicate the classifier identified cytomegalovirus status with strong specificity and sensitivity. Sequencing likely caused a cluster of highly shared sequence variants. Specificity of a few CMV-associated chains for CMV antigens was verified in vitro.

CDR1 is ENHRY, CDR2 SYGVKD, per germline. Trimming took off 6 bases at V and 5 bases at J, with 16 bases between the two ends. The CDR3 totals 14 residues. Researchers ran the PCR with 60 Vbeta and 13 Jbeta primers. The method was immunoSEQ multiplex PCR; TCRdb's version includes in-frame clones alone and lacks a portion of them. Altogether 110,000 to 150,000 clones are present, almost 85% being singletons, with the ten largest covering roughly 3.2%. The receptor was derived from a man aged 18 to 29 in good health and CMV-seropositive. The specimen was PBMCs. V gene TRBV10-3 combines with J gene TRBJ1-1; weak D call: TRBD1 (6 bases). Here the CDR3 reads CAIRVGGALTEAFF. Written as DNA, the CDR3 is TGTGCCATCAGGGTAGGGGGGGCTCTAACTGAAGCTTTCTTT.